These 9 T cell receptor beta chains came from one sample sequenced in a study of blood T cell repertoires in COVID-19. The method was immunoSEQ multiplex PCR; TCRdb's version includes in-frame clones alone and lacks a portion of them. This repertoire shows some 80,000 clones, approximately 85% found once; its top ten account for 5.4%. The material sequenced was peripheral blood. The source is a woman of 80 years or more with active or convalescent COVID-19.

The CDR3 bases are TGCGCCAGCAGCCTGACAGTTCTTCAGGGGGGATTGGGAAAACTGTTTTTT. Protein sequence: CASSLTVLQGGLGKLFF. This chain links TRBV5-1 with TRBJ1-4; 7 positions match TRBD1. CDR1 and CDR2 from the germline V gene are SGHRS and YFSETQ. V shed 4 bases, J shed 10 bases, and the junction held 19 bases outside the gene matches. CDR3 size: 17 residues.

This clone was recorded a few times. CDR3 nucleotide sequence: TGTGCCAGTAGGGGCCAGAACAATCAGCCCCAGCATTTT. It specifies CASRGQNNQPQHF. The J gene is TRBJ1-5, the V gene TRBV19; D gene uncertain. Trimming pared 6 bases from V and 3 bases from J, leaving 9 bases between. The CDR3 extends over 13 amino acids. Germline lookup yields CDR1 LNHDA and CDR2 SQIVND (reference sequence).

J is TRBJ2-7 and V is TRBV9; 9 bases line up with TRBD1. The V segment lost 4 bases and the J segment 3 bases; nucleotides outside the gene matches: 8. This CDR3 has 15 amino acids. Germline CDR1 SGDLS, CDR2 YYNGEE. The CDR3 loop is CASSPGQGDFYEQYF. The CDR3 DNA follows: TGTGCCAGCAGCCCGGGACAGGGAGATTTCTACGAGCAGTACTTC. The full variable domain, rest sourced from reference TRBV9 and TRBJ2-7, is DSGVTQTPKHLITATGQRVTLRCSPRSGDLSVYWYQQSLDQGLQFLIQYYNGEERAKGNILERFSAQQFPDLHSELNLSSLELGDSALYFCASSPGQGDFYEQYFGPGTRLTVT.

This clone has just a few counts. This chain's CDR3 is CASSTTSGESTGELFF. CDR3 coding DNA: TGTGCCAGCAGCACCACTAGCGGGGAGTCCACCGGGGAGCTGTTTTTT. The chain has TRBV21-1 and TRBJ2-2; the table calls TRBD2, which could not be checked here. TRBV21-1 counts as a pseudogene. The CDR3 is 16 amino acids.

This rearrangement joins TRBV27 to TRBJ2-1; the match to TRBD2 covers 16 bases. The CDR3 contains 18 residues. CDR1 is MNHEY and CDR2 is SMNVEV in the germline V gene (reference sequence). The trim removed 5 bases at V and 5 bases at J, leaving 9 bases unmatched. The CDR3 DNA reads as TGTGCCAGCAGTGTGACCCCTGGGACTAGCGGGGGGGACAATGAGCAGTTCTTC. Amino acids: CASSVTPGTSGGDNEQFF.

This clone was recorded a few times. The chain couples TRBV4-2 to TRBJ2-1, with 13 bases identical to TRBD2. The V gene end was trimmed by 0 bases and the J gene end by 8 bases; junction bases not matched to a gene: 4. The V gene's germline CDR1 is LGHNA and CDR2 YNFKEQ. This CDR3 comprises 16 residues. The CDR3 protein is CASSQEGLAGPHEQFF. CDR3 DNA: TGTGCCAGCAGCCAAGAGGGACTAGCGGGACCCCATGAGCAGTTCTTC.

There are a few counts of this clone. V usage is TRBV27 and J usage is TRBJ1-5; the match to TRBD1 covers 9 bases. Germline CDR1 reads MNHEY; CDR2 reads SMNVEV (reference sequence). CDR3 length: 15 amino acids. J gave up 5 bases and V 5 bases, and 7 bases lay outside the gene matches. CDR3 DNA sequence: TGTGCCAGCAGTCCCACGGACAGGGGTCATCAGCCCCAGCATTTT. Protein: CASSPTDRGHQPQHF.

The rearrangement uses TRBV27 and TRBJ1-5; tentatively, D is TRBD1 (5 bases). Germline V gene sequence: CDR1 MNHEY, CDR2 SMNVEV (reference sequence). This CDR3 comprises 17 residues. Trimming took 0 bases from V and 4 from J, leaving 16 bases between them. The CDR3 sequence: CASSLSFPGIFNQPQHF. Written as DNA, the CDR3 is TGTGCCAGCAGTTTATCTTTCCCAGGGATCTTTAATCAGCCCCAGCATTTT.

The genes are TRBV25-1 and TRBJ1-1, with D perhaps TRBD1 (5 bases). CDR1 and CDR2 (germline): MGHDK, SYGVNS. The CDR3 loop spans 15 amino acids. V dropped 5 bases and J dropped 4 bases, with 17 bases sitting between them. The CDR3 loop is CASSPGHIFGTEAFF. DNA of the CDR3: TGTGCCAGCAGTCCAGGACATATTTTCGGCACTGAAGCTTTCTTT.